These 22 T cell receptor beta chains came from one sample sequenced in a study of blood T cell repertoires in COVID-19. TCRdb's table, derived via immunoSEQ multiplex PCR, lists solely in-frame clones and lacks some. Of 100,000 to 150,000 clones listed, 70% to 80% are singletons. Sequencing input: peripheral blood. The receptors stem from a human donor in a cohort sampled during active COVID-19.

The chain uses TRBV6-2 or TRBV6-3 and TRBJ2-2; perhaps TRBD2 as D (6 bases). V was pared by 6 bases and J by 2 bases, with 16 bases between. The CDR3 sequence is 16 residues long. CDR1 and CDR2 (germline): MNHEY, SVGEGT. CDR3 DNA: TGTGCCAGCAGCCCTAGCAGGACTATAAACACCGGGGAGCTGTTTTTT. Protein product: CASSPSRTINTGELFF.

CDR3 coding DNA: TGTGCCTGGGTCCTAGCGGGGGGCTACAATGAGCAGTTCTTC. Its protein is CAWVLAGGYNEQFF. J is TRBJ2-1 and V is TRBV30; TRBD2 aligns across 11 bases. Germline CDR1 reads GTSNPN; CDR2 reads SVGIG (reference sequence). This CDR3 is 14 amino acids long. Trimming took 5 bases from V and 3 from J; bases not matched to a gene: 3.

The chain uses TRBV10-3 and TRBJ2-2, with 11 nucleotides matching TRBD2. Germline CDR1 is ENHRY and CDR2 is SYGVKD. V dropped 3 bases and J dropped 8; count of bases not matched to a gene: 5. This CDR3 contains 15 residues. The CDR3 here is CAISDTSGSIGELFF. The CDR3 DNA is TGTGCCATCAGTGACACTAGCGGGAGTATTGGGGAGCTGTTTTTT.

This chain uses TRBV3-1 (or the pseudogene TRBV3-2) with TRBJ2-1, with TRBD1 matching 10 bases. The CDR3 contains 15 residues. The V gene end was trimmed by 3 bases and the J gene end by 5 bases; junction bases not matched to a gene: 4. The V gene's germline CDR1 is LGHDT and CDR2 YNNKEL (reference sequence). The DNA for the CDR3 is TGTGCCAGCAGCCATTCTGGACAGGGGGACAATGAGCAGTTCTTC. This codes for CASSHSGQGDNEQFF.

The genes are TRBV29-1 and TRBJ2-1; 9 bases agree with TRBD1. Germline loops: CDR1 SQVTM, CDR2 ANQGSEA. Trimming at V came to 6 bases and at J to 10 bases, leaving 10 bases not matched to a gene. CDR3 length: 13 residues. This chain's CDR3 is CSVAPGQGLEQFF. In nucleotides, the CDR3 is TGCAGCGTCGCACCGGGACAGGGTTTAGAGCAGTTCTTC.

The V call is TRBV7-9, the J call TRBJ1-5, with D uncertain. This CDR3 region has 15 residues. From germline, CDR1 is SEHNR and CDR2 FQNEAQ (reference sequence). Trimming left V 0 bases short and J 10 bases short, with 16 bases between. CDR3 loop: CASSLAAVGPSPQHF. Written as DNA, the CDR3 is TGTGCCAGCAGCTTAGCCGCGGTTGGCCCCAGCCCCCAGCATTTT.

The chain employs TRBV18 and TRBJ1-2, with 10 bases matching TRBD1. The CDR3 consists of 15 residues. From germline, CDR1 is KGHSH and CDR2 LQKENI. The V and J ends lost 4 bases and 5 bases, in that order; junction bases with no gene match: 7. CDR3 amino acids: CASSLGTGAQYGYTF. The CDR3, as DNA: TGTGCCAGCTCACTGGGGACAGGGGCCCAGTATGGCTACACCTTC.

V gene TRBV6-6 combines with J gene TRBJ2-7; TRBD1 might be the D (7 bases). CDR1 and CDR2 (germline): MNHNY, SVGAGI (reference sequence). The CDR3 has 15 residues. Trimming removed 5 bases from V and 4 bases from J, with 18 bases in between. DNA of the CDR3: TGTGCCAGCAGTCCCAGGGGGGAGGCCAGATACGAGCAGTACTTC. It codes for CASSPRGEARYEQYF.

The chain is built from TRBV24-1 and TRBJ1-2; D perhaps matches TRBD1 (6 bases). V was pared by 4 bases and J by 8 bases, with 16 bases between. Germline V lookup: CDR1 KGHDR, CDR2 SFDVKD. The CDR3 has 14 residues. CDR3 DNA: TGTGCCACCAGTGACTACACAGGGACGAGGGGCTACACCTTC. Its protein is CATSDYTGTRGYTF.

The rearrangement links TRBV7-9 to TRBJ1-1, with 7 bases fitting TRBD1. Trimming removed 1 base from V and 2 bases from J; junction bases left unmatched: 16. Germline loops: CDR1 SEHNR, CDR2 FQNEAQ (reference sequence). This CDR3 has 19 amino acids. The CDR3 sequence is CASSLGSWTGGSGNTEAFF. The CDR3 region has the DNA TGTGCCAGCAGCTTAGGAAGTTGGACAGGCGGGTCGGGAAACACTGAAGCTTTCTTT.

This clone was detected only once. The V gene is TRBV10-3, the J gene TRBJ2-7, with D possibly TRBD1 on 6 matching bases. The CDR3 runs to 16 residues. V was trimmed by 6 bases and J by 4 bases, leaving 22 bases between them. The germline CDR1 and CDR2 sequences are ENHRY and SYGVKD. In nucleotides, the CDR3 is TGTGCCATCAGCTTCACCGGGACACGTGGGGGATACGAGCAGTACTTC. This encodes CAISFTGTRGGYEQYF.

The chain combines TRBV5-1 with TRBJ2-1; 9 bases match TRBD2. The CDR3 is made up of 15 amino acids. Germline V lookup: CDR1 SGHRS, CDR2 YFSETQ. The junction had 6 bases not matched to a gene; V was cut back by 3 bases and J by 5 bases. In DNA, the CDR3 is TGCGCCAGCAGCTCCCTAGCGGGAAGAGACAATGAGCAGTTCTTC. It translates to CASSSLAGRDNEQFF.

This CDR3 is CASSLGTGLGYTF. The CDR3 DNA sequence: TGCGCCAGCAGCTTAGGGACAGGCCTGGGCTACACCTTC. The rearrangement joins TRBV5-1 to TRBJ1-2, with 8 positions matching TRBD1. This CDR3 spans 13 amino acids. V gave up 2 bases and J gave up 8 bases; unmatched junction bases: 5. CDR1 SGHRS and CDR2 YFSETQ come from the germline V gene.

About this clone itself: The junction differs from germline at one of its ends, possibly a read error. The rearrangement uses TRBV30 and TRBJ1-1; D not certain. CDR1 is GTSNPN and CDR2 is SVGIG in the germline V gene (reference sequence). CDR3 size: 12 residues. CDR3 sequence: CAWSVNSLGPRF. The DNA for the CDR3 is TGTGCCTGGAGTGTAAATAGTCTTGGGCCGCGATTT.

This clone occurred once. The rearrangement links TRBV29-1 to TRBJ1-1, with D possibly being TRBD1 (6 bases). There are 11 residues in the CDR3. V gave up 4 bases and J gave up 6 bases, with 9 bases separating them. The germline gives CDR1 SQVTM, CDR2 ANQGSEA. The CDR3 reads CSVGNRAEAFF. CDR3 DNA sequence: TGCAGCGTTGGCAACAGGGCTGAAGCTTTCTTT.

Turning to this clone: Other DNA sequences in this sample translate to the same CDR3. The chain couples TRBV12-3 or TRBV12-4 to TRBJ2-7; weak D call: TRBD1 (5 bases). The CDR3 spans 13 residues. V was cut by 1 base and J by 1 base, with 5 bases left in between. CDR3 amino acids: CASSLGQSYEQYF. In DNA form, the CDR3 reads TGTGCCAGCAGTTTAGGACAGTCCTACGAGCAGTACTTC.

This clone was found a few times. V and J are TRBV7-9 and TRBJ2-1, with TRBD2 matching 8 bases. The CDR3 totals 17 residues. Per the germline V gene, CDR1 is SEHNR and CDR2 is FQNEAQ (reference sequence). J gave up 0 bases and V 7 bases, and 11 bases lay outside the gene matches. In nucleotides, the CDR3 is TGTGCCAGCACCGACCTACTAGCGGAGAGCTCCTACAATGAGCAGTTCTTC. As protein: CASTDLLAESSYNEQFF. Based on the CDR3 plus reference TRBV7-9 and TRBJ2-1, the full variable domain is DTGVSQNPRHKITKRGQNVTFRCDPISEHNRLYWYRQTLGQGPEFLTYFQNEAQLEKSRLLSDRFSAERPKGSFSTLEIQRTEQGDSAMYLCASTDLLAESSYNEQFFGPGTRLTVL.

This clone came up once. The gene calls are TRBV7-8 and TRBJ1-3, with 10 bases identical to TRBD1. This CDR3 has 15 residues. Losses at the gene ends were 5 bases for V and 4 bases for J; bases not matched to a gene: 5. From germline, CDR1 is SGHVS and CDR2 FQNEAQ. CDR3 in amino acids: CASSVGQGYGNTIYF. In DNA form, the CDR3 reads TGTGCCAGCAGCGTGGGACAGGGGTACGGAAACACCATATATTTT.

J is TRBJ2-3 and V is TRBV19; no firm D call. V gave up 3 bases and J gave up 2 bases, with 6 bases separating them. Germline V gene lookup returns CDR1 LNHDA and CDR2 SQIVND (reference sequence). CDR3 length: 13 amino acids. The CDR3 region has the DNA TGTGCCAGTAGTATGGGCCTCACAGATACGCAGTATTTT. It codes for CASSMGLTDTQYF.

This chain joins TRBV20-1 and TRBJ2-5; TRBD1 aligns across 9 bases. V was pared by 3 bases and J by 2 bases, with 10 bases of the junction left unmatched. CDR3 length equals 16 residues. Per germline, CDR1 DFQATT and CDR2 SNEGSKA (reference sequence). DNA for the CDR3: TGCAGTGCTAGTAGGACAGGGGATTGGAGTCAAGAGACCCAGTACTTC. Amino acid sequence: CSASRTGDWSQETQYF.

A remark on this clone: At one of its ends the junction is not consistent with the germline gene, which may arise from a read error. The chain is built from TRBV7-8 and TRBJ1-4; D may be TRBD1 (6 bases). Germline V lookup: CDR1 SGHVS, CDR2 FQNEAQ. The CDR3 totals 15 residues. The CDR3: CASSVAGATNEKLFF. CDR3 sequence (DNA): TGTGCCAGCAGCGTAGCAGGGGCAACTAATGAAAAACTGTTTTTT.

V is TRBV19 and J is TRBJ2-1; 10 nucleotides align to TRBD1. The CDR3 is 15 amino acids. Germline trimming cut 3 bases from V and 7 bases from J; bases unmatched to any gene: 6. Germline CDR1 reads LNHDA; CDR2 reads SQIVND (reference sequence). CDR3 nucleotides: TGTGCCAGTAGTATCCAGGACAGGGGGTTGAATGAGCAGTTCTTC. Protein: CASSIQDRGLNEQFF.